Listed below are T cell receptor beta chains from one sample, sequenced in a study of T cell clones after liver transplantation. Profiled with immunoSEQ multiplex PCR; TCRdb holds only in-frame clones, not every one. Seen here are roughly 100,000 clones, around 86% observed once, and the top ten hold 0.8% to 1%. The sequencing used CD4+ T cells from blood, collected before liver transplant. All receptors derive from a human donor who received a liver transplant. The conserved cysteine and the conserved F or W are not part of the CDR3 here. Each record gives: CDR3 length, J gene, V gene, CDR3 protein.

15,TRBJ2-1,TRBV29-1,SVVRLAGGSSYNEQF
11,TRBJ1-5,TRBV7-2,ASSVIGNQPQH
13,TRBJ2-2,TRBV2,ASSGTQTNTGELF
16,TRBJ1-3,TRBV4-1,ASSQGAVGGRGRNTIY
13,TRBJ1-2,TRBV25-1,ASSEGTALGYGYT
13,TRBJ2-3,TRBV9,ASSSRLARTDTQY
13,TRBJ2-1,TRBV7-9,ASSFGGSGYNEQF
10,TRBJ2-5,TRBV9,ASGDFQETQY
12,TRBJ1-1,TRBV11-1,ASSLERGYTEAF
12,TRBJ1-2,TRBV5-4,ASSLDTSNYGYT
13,TRBJ2-3,TRBV18,ASSTGTDKSDTQY
13,TRBJ2-1,TRBV11-2,ASSPLAGGRSEQF
15,TRBJ1-5,TRBV5-6,ASSLGQGAGGNQPQH
12,TRBJ1-5,TRBV30,AWSVRQGDQPQH
15,TRBJ2-1,TRBV4-2,ASSQDFETGGSNEQF
15,TRBJ2-2,TRBV7-6,ASSLPTGAPGTGELF
13,TRBJ1-4,TRBV10-3,AISESDRMDEKLF
13,TRBJ2-7,TRBV28,ASSRTSGWAYEQY
14,TRBJ2-2,TRBV25-1,ASSEYPNKGTGELF
13,TRBJ1-5,TRBV15,ATSRDGNLNQPQH
14,TRBJ1-2,TRBV2,ASSEGAHGGNYGYT
16,TRBJ2-1,TRBV13,ASSQTVGKGGTGDEQF
9,TRBJ1-3,TRBV29-1,SVDRADTIY
13,TRBJ1-2,TRBV4-3,ASSQDSRPSYGYT
11,TRBJ1-4,TRBV5-4,ASSMGQGEKLF
14,TRBJ1-6,TRBV19,ASRKGLSSYNSPLH
12,TRBJ1-5,TRBV7-7,ASSLGTGEQPQH
13,TRBJ2-1,TRBV19,ASSIWTSGNNEQF
13,TRBJ1-1,TRBV7-3,ASSRDSAKNTEAF
14,TRBJ2-2,TRBV25-1,ATSGAKATLTGELF
11,TRBJ2-7,TRBV6-1,ASSGHRGYEQY
13,TRBJ2-7,TRBV28,ASSLQGQGPYEQY
13,TRBJ1-4,TRBV11-2,ASSRRQQVNEKLF
13,TRBJ2-1,TRBV19,ASSFGQGTYNEQF
9,TRBJ1-4,TRBV19,ASSFHEKLF
11,TRBJ1-1,TRBV5-4,ASSSRANTEAF
13,TRBJ1-3,TRBV28,ASDGTALSGNTIY
12,TRBJ2-7,TRBV7-2,ASSLGSNGYEQY
12,TRBJ2-7,TRBV5-6,ASSSQGAPSEQY
11,TRBJ2-5,TRBV2,ASSRQGKETQY
14,TRBJ2-7,TRBV6-5,ASSYSPSPGFNEQY
10,TRBJ2-7,TRBV28,ASGGRSYEQY
9,TRBJ2-3,TRBV9,ASSLHDTQY
12,TRBJ1-4,TRBV7-6,ASSLREENEKLF